The clone carrying this T cell receptor beta chain came up many times. Its specificity is unknown. This entry belongs to a study of T-cell reconstitution after alpha-beta-depleted transplantation in children. Points from the study as a whole: Most T-cell counts and diversity one year after the transplant came from T cells that were newly produced.

V was cut by 5 bases and J by 3 bases, with 13 bases left in between. From germline, CDR1 is LGHNA and CDR2 YSLEER. The CDR3 sequence is 14 residues long. Preparation of the TCRbeta library was carried out with unique molecular identifiers. One entry per CDR3 protein results from TCRdb running MiXCR on the PCR reads. The repertoire has fewer than 350,000 distinct CDR3 sequences, almost 8% of them found once; the top ten carry 8.5% to 9.5%. The J gene is TRBJ1-1, the V gene TRBV4-3; maybe TRBD1 (6 bases). This receptor was identified in a female patient aged 2-9 years who had a stem cell transplant for Fanconi anemia, so the T cells may come from the graft donor. Sequenced here: peripheral blood, sampled 360 days after TCRalphabeta/CD19-depleted stem cell transplant. In DNA form, the CDR3 reads TGCGCCAGCAGCGCGATAACAGGGTACACTGAAGCTTTCTTT. Translated: CASSAITGYTEAFF.